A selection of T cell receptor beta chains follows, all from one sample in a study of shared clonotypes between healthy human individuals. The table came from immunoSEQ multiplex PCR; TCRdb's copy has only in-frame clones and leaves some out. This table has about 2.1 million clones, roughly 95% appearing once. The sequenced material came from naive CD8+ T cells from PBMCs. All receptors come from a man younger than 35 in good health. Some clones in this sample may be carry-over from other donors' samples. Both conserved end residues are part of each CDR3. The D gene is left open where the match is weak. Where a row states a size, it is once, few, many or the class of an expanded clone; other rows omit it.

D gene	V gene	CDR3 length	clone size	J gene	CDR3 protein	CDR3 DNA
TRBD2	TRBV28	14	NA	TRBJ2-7	CASSGGRNPYEQYF	TGTGCCAGCAGTGGCGGGAGGAATCCCTACGAGCAGTACTTC
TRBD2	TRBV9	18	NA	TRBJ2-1	CASSSTPSGTNSYNEQFF	TGTGCCAGCAGCTCCACCCCCTCGGGGACTAACTCCTACAATGAGCAGTTCTTC
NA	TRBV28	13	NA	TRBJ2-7	CASRSLAVHEQYF	TGTGCCAGCAGGTCACTAGCCGTCCACGAGCAGTACTTC
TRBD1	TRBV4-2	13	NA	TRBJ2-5	CASRKGQDGTQYF	TGTGCCAGCAGGAAGGGACAGGATGGGACCCAGTACTTC
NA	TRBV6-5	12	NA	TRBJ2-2	CASSSRSEELFF	TGTGCCAGCAGTTCGAGATCGGAGGAGCTGTTTTTT
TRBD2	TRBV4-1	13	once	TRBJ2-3	CASSRTGGDTQYF	TGCGCCAGCAGCCGCACGGGGGGGGATACGCAGTATTTT
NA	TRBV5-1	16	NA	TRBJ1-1	CASSLAGGLLATEAFF	TGCGCCAGCAGCTTGGCCGGGGGACTACTGGCCACTGAAGCTTTCTTT
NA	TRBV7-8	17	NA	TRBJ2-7	CATTINTGGQVSVEQYF	TGTGCCACCACGATTAATACAGGAGGGCAGGTGTCCGTCGAGCAGTACTTC
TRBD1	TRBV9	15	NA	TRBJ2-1	CASSPQTGSYNEQFF	TGTGCCAGCAGCCCGCAGACAGGGTCCTACAATGAGCAGTTCTTC
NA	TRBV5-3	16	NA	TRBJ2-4	CARSLMRLEVQNIQYF	TGTGCCAGAAGCTTGATGAGGCTCGAAGTCCAAAACATTCAGTACTTC
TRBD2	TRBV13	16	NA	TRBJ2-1	CASSAWTSGKYNEQFF	TGTGCCAGCAGCGCCTGGACTAGCGGAAAATACAATGAGCAGTTCTTC
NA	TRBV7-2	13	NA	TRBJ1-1	CASSPGQNTEAFF	TGTGCCAGCAGCCCTGGACAGAACACTGAAGCTTTCTTT
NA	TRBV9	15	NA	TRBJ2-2	CASSVRGEAHGELFF	TGTGCCAGCAGCGTGAGGGGGGAGGCCCACGGGGAGCTGTTTTTT
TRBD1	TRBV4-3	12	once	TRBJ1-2	CASSQRQGGYTF	TGCGCCAGCAGCCAAAGACAGGGTGGCTACACCTTC
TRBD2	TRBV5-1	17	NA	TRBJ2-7	CASSEETTSGETYEQYF	TGCGCCAGCAGCGAGGAGACGACTAGCGGGGAGACCTACGAGCAGTACTTC
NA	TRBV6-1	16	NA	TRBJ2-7	CASSEGWDPRAYEQYF	TGTGCCAGCAGTGAAGGGTGGGACCCGAGGGCCTACGAGCAGTACTTC
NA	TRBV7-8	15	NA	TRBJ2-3	CASTYTGPWGDTQYF	TGTGCCAGCACCTATACCGGCCCTTGGGGGGATACGCAGTATTTT
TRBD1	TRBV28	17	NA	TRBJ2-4	CASSLPSLGQGKNIQYF	TGTGCCAGCAGTTTACCCTCCCTTGGACAGGGAAAAAACATTCAGTACTTC
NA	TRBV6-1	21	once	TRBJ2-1	CASSEGLLGTDFKESYNEQFF	TGTGCCAGCAGTGAAGGGTTGTTGGGAACCGACTTTAAAGAATCCTACAATGAGCAGTTCTTC
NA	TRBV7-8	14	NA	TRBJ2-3	CASSTSDYTDTQYF	TGTGCCAGCAGCACCTCTGACTATACAGATACGCAGTATTTT
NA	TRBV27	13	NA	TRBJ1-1	CASSIGPYTEAFF	TGTGCCAGCAGTATAGGGCCCTACACTGAAGCTTTCTTT
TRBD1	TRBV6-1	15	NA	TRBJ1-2	CASSESHRGYLGYTF	TGTGCCAGCAGCGAATCCCACAGGGGTTATCTCGGCTACACCTTC
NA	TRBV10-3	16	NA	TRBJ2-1	CAISSSRIENQREQFF	TGTGCCATCAGTTCCTCACGAATAGAAAATCAGCGAGAGCAGTTCTTC
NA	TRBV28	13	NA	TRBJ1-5	CASSIQGHQPQHF	TGTGCCAGCAGTATACAGGGTCATCAGCCCCAGCATTTT
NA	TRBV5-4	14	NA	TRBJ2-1	CASWAWSSYNEQFF	TGTGCCAGCTGGGCTTGGAGCTCCTACAATGAGCAGTTCTTC
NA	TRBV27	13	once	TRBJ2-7	CASSSGTPWEQYF	TGTGCCAGCAGTTCCGGGACCCCGTGGGAGCAGTACTTC
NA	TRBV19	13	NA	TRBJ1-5	CASSISPNQPQHF	TGTGCCAGTAGTATCAGCCCCAATCAGCCCCAGCATTTT
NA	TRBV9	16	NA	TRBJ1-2	CASSVGGGPLGYGYTF	TGTGCCAGCAGCGTTGGAGGGGGGCCTTTGGGCTATGGCTACACCTTC
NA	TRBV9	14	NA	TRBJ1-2	CASSPLLSDYGYTF	TGTGCCAGCAGCCCGTTATTATCCGATTATGGCTACACCTTC
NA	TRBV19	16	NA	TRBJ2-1	CASSIGRPRSYNEQFF	TGTGCCAGTAGTATAGGGCGGCCTCGGTCTTACAATGAGCAGTTCTTC
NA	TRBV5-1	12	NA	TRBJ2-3	CASSLGGDTQYF	TGCGCCAGCAGCTTGGGCGGGGATACGCAGTATTTT
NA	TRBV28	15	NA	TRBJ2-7	CASSLVADYTYEQYF	TGTGCCAGCAGTTTGGTGGCAGATTATACCTACGAGCAGTACTTC
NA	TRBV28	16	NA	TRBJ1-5	CASRPLPREGRQPQHF	TGTGCCAGCAGGCCCCTCCCTCGGGAGGGGCGCCAGCCCCAGCATTTT
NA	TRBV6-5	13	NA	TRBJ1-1	CASSYLLNTEAFF	TGTGCCAGCAGTTACCTTTTGAACACTGAAGCTTTCTTT
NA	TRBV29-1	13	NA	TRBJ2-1	CSVGQGVVNEQFF	TGCAGCGTTGGTCAGGGCGTAGTAAATGAGCAGTTCTTC
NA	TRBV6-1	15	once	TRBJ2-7	CASSGFTDASYEQYF	TGTGCCAGCAGTGGGTTCACAGATGCTTCCTACGAGCAGTACTTC
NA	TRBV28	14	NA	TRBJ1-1	CASSFSGGPLEAFF	TGTGCCAGCAGTTTCTCCGGGGGACCCCTGGAAGCTTTCTTT
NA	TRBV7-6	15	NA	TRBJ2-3	CASSLGGGRTDTQYF	TGTGCCAGCAGCTTAGGTGGGGGCCGCACAGATACGCAGTATTTT
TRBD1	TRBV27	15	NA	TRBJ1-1	CASSFGQGGYTEAFF	TGTGCCAGCAGTTTCGGACAGGGAGGATACACTGAAGCTTTCTTT
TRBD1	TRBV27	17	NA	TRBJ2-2	CASSLSSGTGKAGELFF	TGTGCCAGCAGTTTATCGAGTGGGACAGGGAAGGCCGGGGAGCTGTTTTTT
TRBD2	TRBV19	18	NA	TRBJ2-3	CASSIVLLAGRSTDTQYF	TGTGCCAGTAGTATAGTTCTCCTAGCGGGACGTAGCACAGATACGCAGTATTTT
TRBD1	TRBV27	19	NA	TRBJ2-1	CASTEGQGDYSSSYNEQFF	TGTGCCAGCACCGAGGGACAGGGGGACTACTCGAGCTCCTACAATGAGCAGTTCTTC